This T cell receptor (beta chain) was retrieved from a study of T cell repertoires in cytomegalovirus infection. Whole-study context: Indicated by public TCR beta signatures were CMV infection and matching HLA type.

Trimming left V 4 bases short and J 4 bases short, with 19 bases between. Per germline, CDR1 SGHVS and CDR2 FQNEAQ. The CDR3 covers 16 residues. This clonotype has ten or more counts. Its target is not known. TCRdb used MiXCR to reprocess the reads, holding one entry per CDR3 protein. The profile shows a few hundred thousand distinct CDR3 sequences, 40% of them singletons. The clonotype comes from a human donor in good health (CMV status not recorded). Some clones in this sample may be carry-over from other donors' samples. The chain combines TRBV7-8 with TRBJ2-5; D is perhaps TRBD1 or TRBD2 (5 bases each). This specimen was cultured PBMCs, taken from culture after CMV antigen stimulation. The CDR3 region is CASSSGPLRPTETQYF. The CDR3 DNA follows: TGTGCCAGCAGCTCGGGGCCCCTCCGTCCCACAGAGACCCAGTACTTC.